One sample yielded the 24 T cell receptor beta chains listed below, sequenced in a study of T cell responses to AZD1222 COVID-19 vaccine. Assay used: immunoSEQ multiplex PCR; TCRdb lists only in-frame clones, some missing. The sample holds some 170,000 clones; around 90% are singletons and the top ten take 1.5% to 2%. The starting material was peripheral blood, obtained on day 0 of AZD1222 vaccination. These receptors came from an adult in good health.

This clone was found once. Additional DNA sequences in this sample encode the identical CDR3. The gene calls are TRBV7-2 and TRBJ2-1; 14 nucleotides match TRBD2. CDR1 is SGHTA and CDR2 is FQGNSA in the germline V gene. Trimming removed 2 bases from V and 4 bases from J; junction bases left unmatched: 4. This CDR3 contains 17 residues. The CDR3 DNA is TGTGCCAGCAGCTTACTGGGACTAGCGGGAGAGTACAATGAGCAGTTCTTC. It is translated as CASSLLGLAGEYNEQFF. Using reference TRBV7-2 and TRBJ2-1 for the parts outside the CDR3, the full variable domain is GAGVSQSPSNKVTEKGKDVELRCDPISGHTALYWYRQSLGQGLEFLIYFQGNSAPDKSGLPSDRFSAERTGGSVSTLTIQRTQQEDSAVYLCASSLLGLAGEYNEQFFGPGTRLTVL.

This clone showed up just a few times. This rearrangement joins TRBV2 to TRBJ1-4, with D uncertain. This CDR3 spans 16 amino acids. The germline V and J ends were trimmed by 0 bases and 4 bases, with 12 bases remaining between them. In germline, CDR1 is SNHLY, CDR2 FYNNEI. The DNA for the CDR3 is TGTGCCAGCAGTGAAGCTTTGGTGTCCAGTAATGAAAAACTGTTTTTT. Translating it yields CASSEALVSSNEKLFF.

The table lists this clone with a few counts. This chain connects TRBV4-2 to TRBJ1-2; D might be TRBD1 (5 bases). Trimming took 0 bases from V and 4 from J, leaving 15 bases between them. Germline V gene sequence: CDR1 LGHNA, CDR2 YNFKEQ. This CDR3 spans 16 amino acids. DNA for the CDR3: TGTGCCAGCAGCCAAGATATGGCAGGGAAGAGCTATGGCTACACCTTC. This codes for CASSQDMAGKSYGYTF.

The chain recombines TRBV30 with TRBJ1-2, with unresolved D. The CDR3 is made up of 13 amino acids. The germline V gene has CDR1 GTSNPN and CDR2 SVGIG (reference sequence). V lost 7 bases, J lost 5 bases, and 17 bases lay in between. This chain's CDR3 is CASPGLGTYGYTF. The CDR3 DNA reads as TGTGCCTCCCCGGGTCTAGGAACTTATGGCTACACCTTC.

The chain couples TRBV2 to TRBJ1-2, with no clear D. CDR1 is SNHLY and CDR2 is FYNNEI in the germline V gene. The CDR3 covers 12 residues. The V end was cut by 6 bases, the J end by 7 bases, with 12 bases between. The CDR3 DNA is TGTGCCAGCAGAGGTCGGTGGGCTGGCTACACCTTC. Encoded protein: CASRGRWAGYTF.

The genes are TRBV3-1 (or the pseudogene TRBV3-2) and TRBJ1-6; no definite D call. V lost 1 base and J 6 bases, leaving 7 bases between the germline ends. CDR1 and CDR2 (germline): LGHDT, YNNKEL (reference sequence). CDR3 length: 14 amino acids. This chain's CDR3 is CASSQVEGNSPLHF. The CDR3 DNA is TGTGCCAGCAGCCAAGTGGAGGGTAATTCACCCCTCCACTTT.

The chain is built from TRBV2 and TRBJ2-2; TRBD2 aligns across 7 bases. Germline V gene lookup returns CDR1 SNHLY and CDR2 FYNNEI. Unmatched junction bases numbered 3, after V lost 8 bases and J lost 3 bases. This CDR3 is 13 amino acids long. The CDR3 nucleotides are TGTGCCAGCCAGCGGGAAGACACCGGGGAGCTGTTTTTT. Translation gives CASQREDTGELFF.

The genes are TRBV6-6 and TRBJ1-5; 9 bases fit TRBD1. The CDR3 consists of 16 residues. The germline CDR1 and CDR2 sequences are MNHNY and SVGAGI (reference sequence). The V and J ends lost 5 bases and 1 base, in that order; junction bases with no gene match: 6. The CDR3 DNA follows: TGTGCCAGCAGTACCCAGGACAGGGGAAGCAATCAGCCCCAGCATTTT. The encoded protein is CASSTQDRGSNQPQHF.

This clone was observed once. The genes are TRBV24-1 and TRBJ2-1; D may be TRBD1 (7 bases). CDR1 is KGHDR and CDR2 is SFDVKD in the germline V gene. The V end was cut by 3 bases, the J end by 2 bases, with 10 bases between. This CDR3 comprises 15 residues. The CDR3 loop is CATSDGGTAYNEQFF. CDR3 sequence (DNA): TGTGCCACCAGTGATGGGGGGACAGCCTACAATGAGCAGTTCTTC.

The chain employs TRBV28 and TRBJ2-7; no definite D call. CDR1 and CDR2 from the germline V gene are MDHEN and SYDVKM. This CDR3 spans 12 amino acids. V was pared by 1 base and J by 6 bases, with 7 bases between. The CDR3 loop reads CASSLSMGEQYV. CDR3 nucleotide sequence: TGTGCCAGCAGTTTATCCATGGGCGAGCAGTACGTC.

This clone was recorded once. The J gene is TRBJ1-3, the V gene TRBV28; 10 bases are shared with TRBD1. The CDR3 sequence is 17 residues long. Trimming at V came to 6 bases and at J to 8 bases, leaving 16 bases not matched to a gene. Germline CDR1 and CDR2: MDHEN and SYDVKM. CDR3: CASSLTRMTGGIDTIYF. CDR3 bases: TGTGCCAGCAGCCTAACCCGTATGACAGGGGGCATCGACACCATATATTTT.

This chain joins TRBV28 and TRBJ1-6; the match to TRBD1 covers 7 bases. CDR1 and CDR2 from the germline V gene are MDHEN and SYDVKM. V lost 6 bases to trimming and J lost 0 bases; unmatched junction nucleotides: 5. This CDR3 is 16 amino acids long. CDR3 residues: CASREQGSSYNSPLHF. CDR3 coding DNA: TGTGCCAGCAGGGAACAGGGGAGCTCCTATAATTCACCCCTCCACTTT.

This rearrangement joins TRBV3-1 (or the pseudogene TRBV3-2) to TRBJ2-1; D is uncertain. Germline CDR1 and CDR2: LGHDT and YNNKEL (reference sequence). V lost 1 base to trimming and J lost 5 bases, with 9 bases between them. The CDR3 covers 14 residues. CDR3 protein: CASSQARNHNEQFF. The CDR3 bases are TGTGCCAGCAGCCAAGCTAGAAACCACAATGAGCAGTTCTTC.

The sample holds one count of this clone. The chain has TRBV28 and TRBJ2-7; unclear D gene. This CDR3 spans 13 amino acids. Germline V gene data show CDR1 as MDHEN and CDR2 as SYDVKM. Trimming removed 6 bases from V and 3 bases from J, with 12 bases in between. The CDR3 DNA reads as TGTGCCAGCAGGGATCAAGTTGTCTACGAGCAGTACTTC. Protein: CASRDQVVYEQYF.

The CDR3 sequence: CASSIDTSSYNSPLHF. CDR3 coding DNA: TGTGCCAGTAGTATCGACACGAGCTCCTATAATTCACCCCTCCACTTT. V and J are TRBV19 and TRBJ1-6; D unclear. The V and J ends lost 3 bases and 0 bases respectively, with 9 bases between them. Germline values: CDR1 LNHDA, CDR2 SQIVND (reference sequence). This CDR3 is 16 amino acids long.

The chain employs TRBV11-2 and TRBJ1-2; D unresolved. The CDR3 loop spans 15 amino acids. Germline V gives CDR1 SGHAT, CDR2 FQNNGV. The V and J ends lost 1 base and 4 bases respectively, with 13 bases between them. This chain's CDR3 is CASSLVGTTSYGYTF. The CDR3 bases are TGTGCCAGCAGCTTAGTCGGCACGACAAGCTATGGCTACACCTTC.

Note on this clone: Other DNA sequences in this specimen translate into the identical CDR3. The genes are TRBV7-9 and TRBJ1-1, with D hard to call. The V end was cut by 5 bases, the J end by 2 bases, with 3 bases between. Germline values: CDR1 SEHNR, CDR2 FQNEAQ (reference sequence). There are 11 residues in the CDR3. The CDR3 nucleotides read TGTGCCAGCAGCGTCAACACTGAAGCTTTCTTT. It codes for CASSVNTEAFF.

A single count supports this clone. The chain employs TRBV2 and TRBJ1-5; tentative D call: TRBD1 (6 bases). The germline V and J ends were trimmed by 5 bases and 2 bases, with 10 bases remaining between them. Germline V gene lookup returns CDR1 SNHLY and CDR2 FYNNEI. The CDR3 has 14 residues. The CDR3 region is CASSRGEGNQPQHF. The CDR3 coding sequence is TGTGCCAGCAGTAGGGGGGAAGGCAATCAGCCCCAGCATTTT. The variable domain in full, with the rest retrieved from reference TRBV2 and TRBJ1-5, is EPEVTQTPSHQVTQMGQEVILRCVPISNHLYFYWYRQILGQKVEFLVSFYNNEISEKSEIFDDQFSVERPDGSNFTLKIRSTKLEDSAMYFCASSRGEGNQPQHFGDGTRLSIL.

The chain joins TRBV7-3 to TRBJ2-1, with D uncertain. The CDR3 length is 12 residues. Trimming stripped 1 base from V and 3 bases from J, with 1 base between. CDR1 and CDR2 (germline): SGHTA, FQGTGA. This chain's CDR3 is CASSLNYNEQFF. In nucleotides, the CDR3 is TGTGCCAGCAGCTTAAACTACAATGAGCAGTTCTTC.

The J gene is TRBJ1-2, the V gene TRBV2, with D hard to call. The CDR3 runs 13 residues. Germline V lookup: CDR1 SNHLY, CDR2 FYNNEI. V was cut by 7 bases and J by 4 bases, with 13 bases left in between. The DNA of the CDR3 is TGTGCCAGCAATTTTAAGGGTTCCTATGGCTACACCTTC. Translated, it gives CASNFKGSYGYTF.

The chain has TRBV7-9 and TRBJ2-3, with 7 nucleotides matching TRBD1. The length of the CDR3 is 15 residues. Germline V gene lookup returns CDR1 SEHNR and CDR2 FQNEAQ (reference sequence). With 1 base clipped from V and 1 base from J, the junction kept 2 bases outside the gene matches. The CDR3 spells CASSLGGTGTDTQYF. CDR3 nucleotides: TGTGCCAGCAGCTTAGGGGGGACAGGCACAGATACGCAGTATTTT.

The J gene is TRBJ2-7, the V gene TRBV2; the D gene is possibly TRBD1 (5 bases). Germline lookup yields CDR1 SNHLY and CDR2 FYNNEI. V dropped 6 bases and J dropped 5 bases, with 17 bases sitting between them. The CDR3 loop spans 14 amino acids. This CDR3 reads CASSADNLSHEQYF. The CDR3, as DNA: TGTGCCAGCAGCGCGGACAATCTCAGCCACGAGCAGTACTTC.

The V and J genes are TRBV18 and TRBJ1-1; D is ambiguous. Trimming shortened V by 10 bases and J by 2 bases, and 14 bases separated the two germline ends. The CDR3 loop spans 13 amino acids. Germline V lookup: CDR1 KGHSH, CDR2 LQKENI. This CDR3 is CATKGGSNTEAFF. The DNA of the CDR3 is TGTGCCACAAAAGGAGGGTCTAACACTGAAGCTTTCTTT.

The rearrangement joins TRBV5-1 to TRBJ2-3; 9 nucleotides align to TRBD1. CDR1 and CDR2 (germline): SGHRS, YFSETQ. Trimming removed 5 bases from V and 5 bases from J; junction bases left unmatched: 6. The length of the CDR3 is 14 residues. CDR3 residues: CASSSGTGRDTQYF. CDR3 nucleotides: TGCGCCAGCAGTTCCGGGACAGGGAGAGATACGCAGTATTTT.